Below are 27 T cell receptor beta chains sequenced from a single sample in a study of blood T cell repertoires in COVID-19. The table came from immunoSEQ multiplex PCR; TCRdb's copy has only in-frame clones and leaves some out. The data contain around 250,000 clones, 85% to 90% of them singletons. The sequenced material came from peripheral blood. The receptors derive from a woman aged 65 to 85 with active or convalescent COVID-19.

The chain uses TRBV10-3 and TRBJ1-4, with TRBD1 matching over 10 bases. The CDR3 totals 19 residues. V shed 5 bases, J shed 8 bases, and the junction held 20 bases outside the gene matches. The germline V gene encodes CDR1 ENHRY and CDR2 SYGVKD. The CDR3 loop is CAISSGPPGQGIQEEKLFF. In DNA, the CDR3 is TGTGCCATCAGTTCGGGGCCACCGGGACAGGGGATCCAGGAAGAAAAACTGTTTTTT.

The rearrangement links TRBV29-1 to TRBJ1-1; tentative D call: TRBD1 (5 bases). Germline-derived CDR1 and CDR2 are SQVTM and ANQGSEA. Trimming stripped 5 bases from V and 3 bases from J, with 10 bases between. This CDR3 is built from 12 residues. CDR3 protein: CSVSEGDTEAFF. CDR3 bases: TGCAGCGTTTCGGAAGGGGACACTGAAGCTTTCTTT.

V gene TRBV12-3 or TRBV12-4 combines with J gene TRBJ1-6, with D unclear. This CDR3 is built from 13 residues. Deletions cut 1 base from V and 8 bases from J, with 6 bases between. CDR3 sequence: CASSLELDSPLHF. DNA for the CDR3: TGTGCCAGCAGTTTAGAACTTGATTCACCCCTCCACTTT.

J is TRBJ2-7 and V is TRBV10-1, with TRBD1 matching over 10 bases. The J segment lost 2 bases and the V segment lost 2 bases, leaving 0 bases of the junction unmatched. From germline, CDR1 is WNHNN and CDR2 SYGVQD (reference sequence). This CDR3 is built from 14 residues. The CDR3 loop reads CASSEGQGAYEQYF. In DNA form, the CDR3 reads TGCGCCAGCAGTGAGGGACAGGGGGCCTACGAGCAGTACTTC.

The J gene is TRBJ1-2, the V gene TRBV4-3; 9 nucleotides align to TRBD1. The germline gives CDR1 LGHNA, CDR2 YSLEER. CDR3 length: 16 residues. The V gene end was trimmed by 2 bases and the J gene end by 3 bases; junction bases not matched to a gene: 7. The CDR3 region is CASSQSRTGDDYGYTF. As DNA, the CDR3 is TGCGCCAGCAGCCAAAGCCGGACAGGGGATGACTATGGCTACACCTTC.

CDR3 sequence (DNA): TGTGCCAGCAGTTTGGGAAGAGGACAGGGGAATTTTGAGCAGTTCTTC. Translation: CASSLGRGQGNFEQFF. The rearrangement links TRBV27 to TRBJ2-1; 9 bases are a match to TRBD1. The CDR3 contains 16 residues. Germline lookup yields CDR1 MNHEY and CDR2 SMNVEV (reference sequence). After removal of 3 bases from V and 9 bases from J, the junction contained 12 bases not matched to a gene.

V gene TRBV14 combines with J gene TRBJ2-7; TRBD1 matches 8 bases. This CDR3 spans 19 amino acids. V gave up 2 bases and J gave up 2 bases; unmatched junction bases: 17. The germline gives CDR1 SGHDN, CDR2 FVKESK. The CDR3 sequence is CASSQNPIFLGQETYEQYF. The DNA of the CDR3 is TGTGCCAGCAGCCAAAATCCGATATTTCTGGGACAGGAGACCTACGAGCAGTACTTC.

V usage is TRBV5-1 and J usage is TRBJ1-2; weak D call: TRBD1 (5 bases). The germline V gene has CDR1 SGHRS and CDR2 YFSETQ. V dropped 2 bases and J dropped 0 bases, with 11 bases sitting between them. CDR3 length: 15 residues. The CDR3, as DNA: TGCGCCAGCAGCTTAGACAGCTTAGCTAACTATGGCTACACCTTC. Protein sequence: CASSLDSLANYGYTF.

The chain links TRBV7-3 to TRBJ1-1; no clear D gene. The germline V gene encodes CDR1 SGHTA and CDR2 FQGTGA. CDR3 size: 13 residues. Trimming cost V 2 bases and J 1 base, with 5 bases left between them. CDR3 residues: CASSLGWNTEAFF. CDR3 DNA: TGTGCCAGCAGCTTAGGCTGGAACACTGAAGCTTTCTTT. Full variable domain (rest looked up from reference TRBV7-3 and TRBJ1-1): GAGVSQTPSNKVTEKGKYVELRCDPISGHTALYWYRQSLGQGPEFLIYFQGTGAADDSGLPNDRFFAVRPEGSVSTLKIQRTERGDSAVYLCASSLGWNTEAFFGQGTRLTVV.

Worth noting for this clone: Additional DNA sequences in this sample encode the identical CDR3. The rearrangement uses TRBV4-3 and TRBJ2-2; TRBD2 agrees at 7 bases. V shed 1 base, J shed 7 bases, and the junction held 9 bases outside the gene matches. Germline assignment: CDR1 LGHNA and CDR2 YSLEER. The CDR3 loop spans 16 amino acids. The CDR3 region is CASSQGSGGRDGELFF. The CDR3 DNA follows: TGCGCCAGCAGCCAAGGTTCGGGGGGTCGGGACGGGGAGCTGTTTTTT.

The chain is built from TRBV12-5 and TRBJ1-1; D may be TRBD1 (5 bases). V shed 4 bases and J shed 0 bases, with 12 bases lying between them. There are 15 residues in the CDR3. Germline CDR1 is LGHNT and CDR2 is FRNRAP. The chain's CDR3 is CASGWGTFMNTEAFF. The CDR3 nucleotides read TGTGCTAGTGGTTGGGGGACTTTCATGAACACTGAAGCTTTCTTT.

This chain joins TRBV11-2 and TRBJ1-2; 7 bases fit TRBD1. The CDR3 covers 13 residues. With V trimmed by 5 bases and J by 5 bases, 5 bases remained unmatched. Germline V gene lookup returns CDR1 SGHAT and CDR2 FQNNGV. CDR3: CASSQQGQYGYTF. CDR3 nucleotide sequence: TGTGCCAGCAGCCAACAGGGGCAATATGGCTACACCTTC. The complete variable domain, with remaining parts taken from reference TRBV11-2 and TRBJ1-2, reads EAGVAQSPRYKIIEKRQSVAFWCNPISGHATLYWYQQILGQGPKLLIQFQNNGVVDDSQLPKDRFSAERLKGVDSTLKIQPAKLEDSAVYLCASSQQGQYGYTFGSGTRLTVV.

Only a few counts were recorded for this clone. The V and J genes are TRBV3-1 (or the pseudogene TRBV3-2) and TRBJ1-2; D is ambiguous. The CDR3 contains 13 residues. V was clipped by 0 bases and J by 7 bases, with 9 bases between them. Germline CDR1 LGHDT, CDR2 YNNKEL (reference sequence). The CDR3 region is CASSQEWGGGYTF. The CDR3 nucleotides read TGTGCCAGCAGCCAAGAGTGGGGAGGTGGCTACACCTTC.

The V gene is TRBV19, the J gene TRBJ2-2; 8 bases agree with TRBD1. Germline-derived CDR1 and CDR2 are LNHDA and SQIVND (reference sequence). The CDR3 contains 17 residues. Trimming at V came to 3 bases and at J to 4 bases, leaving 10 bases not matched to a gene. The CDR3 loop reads CASSIIGRGLGTGELFF. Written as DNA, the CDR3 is TGTGCCAGTAGTATCATCGGCAGGGGGCTTGGCACCGGGGAGCTGTTTTTT.

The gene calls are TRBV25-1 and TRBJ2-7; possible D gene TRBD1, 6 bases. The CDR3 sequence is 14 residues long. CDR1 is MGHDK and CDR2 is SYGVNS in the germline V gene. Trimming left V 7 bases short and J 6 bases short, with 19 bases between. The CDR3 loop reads CASTGGAEWGEQYF. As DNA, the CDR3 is TGTGCCAGCACTGGGGGCGCTGAGTGGGGCGAGCAGTACTTC.

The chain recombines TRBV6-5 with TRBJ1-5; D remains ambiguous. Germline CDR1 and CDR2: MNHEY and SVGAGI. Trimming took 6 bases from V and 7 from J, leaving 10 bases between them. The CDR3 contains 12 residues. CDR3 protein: CASREVGQPQHF. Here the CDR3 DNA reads TGTGCCAGCAGGGAGGTGGGACAGCCCCAGCATTTT.

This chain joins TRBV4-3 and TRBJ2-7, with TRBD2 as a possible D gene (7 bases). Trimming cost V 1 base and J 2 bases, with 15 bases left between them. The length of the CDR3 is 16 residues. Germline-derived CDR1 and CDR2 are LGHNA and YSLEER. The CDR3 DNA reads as TGCGCCAGCAGCCAAGGTTTCCGGGGGGCGGCCTACGAGCAGTACTTC. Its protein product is CASSQGFRGAAYEQYF.

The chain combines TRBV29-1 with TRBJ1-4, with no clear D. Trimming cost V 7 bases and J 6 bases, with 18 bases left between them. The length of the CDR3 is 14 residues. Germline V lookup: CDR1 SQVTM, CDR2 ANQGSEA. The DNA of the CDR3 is TGCAGCGCATCCAGAGACACCGGGGATGAAAAACTGTTTTTT. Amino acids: CSASRDTGDEKLFF.

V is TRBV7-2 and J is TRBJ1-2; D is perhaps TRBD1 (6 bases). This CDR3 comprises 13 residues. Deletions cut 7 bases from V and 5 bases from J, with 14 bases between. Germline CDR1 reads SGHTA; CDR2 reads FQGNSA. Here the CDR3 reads CASTPARGYGYTF. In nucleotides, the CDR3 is TGTGCCAGCACCCCCGCCAGGGGATATGGCTACACCTTC. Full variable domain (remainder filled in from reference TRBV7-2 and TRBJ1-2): GAGVSQSPSNKVTEKGKDVELRCDPISGHTALYWYRQSLGQGLEFLIYFQGNSAPDKSGLPSDRFSAERTGGSVSTLTIQRTQQEDSAVYLCASTPARGYGYTFGSGTRLTVV.

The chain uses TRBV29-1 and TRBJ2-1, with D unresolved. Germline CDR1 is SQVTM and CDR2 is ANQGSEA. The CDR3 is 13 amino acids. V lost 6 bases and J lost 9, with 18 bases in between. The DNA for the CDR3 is TGCAGCGTCGGAACGTATCTAACGGGTGAGCAGTTCTTC. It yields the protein CSVGTYLTGEQFF.

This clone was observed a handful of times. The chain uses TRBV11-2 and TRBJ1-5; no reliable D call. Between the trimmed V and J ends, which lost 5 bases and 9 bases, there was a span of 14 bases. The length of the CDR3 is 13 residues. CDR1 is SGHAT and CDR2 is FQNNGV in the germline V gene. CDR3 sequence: CASSRGEIGPQHF. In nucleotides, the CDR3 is TGTGCCAGCAGCCGGGGTGAGATAGGGCCCCAGCATTTT.

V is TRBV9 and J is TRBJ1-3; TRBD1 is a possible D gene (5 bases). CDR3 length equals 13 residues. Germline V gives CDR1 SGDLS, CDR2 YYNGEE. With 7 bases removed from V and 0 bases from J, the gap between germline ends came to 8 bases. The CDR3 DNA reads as TGTGCCAGCGCGGGGGGCTCTGGAAACACCATATATTTT. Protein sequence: CASAGGSGNTIYF.

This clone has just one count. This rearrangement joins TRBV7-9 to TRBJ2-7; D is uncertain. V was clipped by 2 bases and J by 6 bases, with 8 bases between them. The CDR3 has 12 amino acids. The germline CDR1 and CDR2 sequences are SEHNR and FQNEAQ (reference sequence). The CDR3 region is CASSLTRVEQYF. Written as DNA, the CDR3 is TGTGCCAGCAGCTTAACGCGCGTCGAGCAGTACTTC.

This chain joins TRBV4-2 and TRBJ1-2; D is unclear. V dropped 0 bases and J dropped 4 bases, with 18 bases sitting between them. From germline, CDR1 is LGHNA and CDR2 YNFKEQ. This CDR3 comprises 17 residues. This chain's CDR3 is CASSQENRLQTLYGYTF. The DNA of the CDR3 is TGTGCCAGCAGCCAAGAAAATCGGCTACAGACCCTCTATGGCTACACCTTC.

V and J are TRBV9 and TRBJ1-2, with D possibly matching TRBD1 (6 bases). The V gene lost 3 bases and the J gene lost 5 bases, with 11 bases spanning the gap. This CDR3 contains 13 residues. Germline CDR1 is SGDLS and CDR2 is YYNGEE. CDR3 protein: CASSGLQGYGYTF. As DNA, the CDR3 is TGTGCCAGCAGCGGGCTACAGGGTTATGGCTACACCTTC.

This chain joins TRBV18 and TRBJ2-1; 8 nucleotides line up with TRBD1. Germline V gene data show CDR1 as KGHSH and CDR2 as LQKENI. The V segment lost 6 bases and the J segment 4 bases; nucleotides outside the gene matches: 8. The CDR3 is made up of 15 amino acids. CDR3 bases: TGTGCCAGCTCCCCTACAGGGGGAAGTTACAATGAGCAGTTCTTC. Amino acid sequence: CASSPTGGSYNEQFF.

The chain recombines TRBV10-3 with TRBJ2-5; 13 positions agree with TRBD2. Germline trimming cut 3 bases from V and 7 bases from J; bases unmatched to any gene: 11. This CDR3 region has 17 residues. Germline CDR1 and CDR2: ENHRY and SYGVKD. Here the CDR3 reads CAISDGLAGALDGTQYF. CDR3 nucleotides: TGTGCCATCAGTGATGGACTAGCGGGGGCCCTAGATGGGACCCAGTACTTC.